The source of this TCR beta chain is a study of control samples from healthy donors and cancer patients. The assay was immunoSEQ multiplex PCR, and TCRdb's table has in-frame clones only and misses some. The sample includes around 150,000 clones, about 94% of them seen just once. The CDR3 extends over 13 amino acids. V was cut by 1 base and J by 7 bases, with 10 bases left in between. Germline V gene lookup returns CDR1 SEHNR and CDR2 FQNEAQ (reference sequence). The origin of this receptor is a man between 60 and 75 years old with colorectal cancer. V is TRBV7-9 and J is TRBJ1-2, with a weak D call TRBD1 (6 bases). Sequencing was performed on PBMCs. The DNA of the CDR3 is TGTGCCAGCAGCTTAGGGGAAGGGGGTGGCTACACCTTC. Amino acids: CASSLGEGGGYTF.